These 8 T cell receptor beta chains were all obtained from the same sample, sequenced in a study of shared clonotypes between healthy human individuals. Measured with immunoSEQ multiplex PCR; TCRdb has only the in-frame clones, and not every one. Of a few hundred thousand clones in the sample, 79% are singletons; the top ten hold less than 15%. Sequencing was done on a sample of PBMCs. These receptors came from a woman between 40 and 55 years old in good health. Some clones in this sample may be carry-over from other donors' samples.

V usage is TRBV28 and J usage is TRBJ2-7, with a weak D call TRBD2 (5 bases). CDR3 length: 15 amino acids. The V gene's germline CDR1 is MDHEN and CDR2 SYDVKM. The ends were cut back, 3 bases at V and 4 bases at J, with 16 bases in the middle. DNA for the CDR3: TGTGCCAGCAGTTTCCAGCGGCCCCCTAAATACGAGCAGTACTTC. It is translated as CASSFQRPPKYEQYF.

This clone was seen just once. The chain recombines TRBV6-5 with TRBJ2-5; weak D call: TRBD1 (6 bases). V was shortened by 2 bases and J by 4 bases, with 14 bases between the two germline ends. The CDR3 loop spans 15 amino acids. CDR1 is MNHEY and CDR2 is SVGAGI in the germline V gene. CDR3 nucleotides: TGTGCCAGCAGTTACGGGCAGGGGAGAGGAGAGACCCAGTACTTC. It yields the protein CASSYGQGRGETQYF.

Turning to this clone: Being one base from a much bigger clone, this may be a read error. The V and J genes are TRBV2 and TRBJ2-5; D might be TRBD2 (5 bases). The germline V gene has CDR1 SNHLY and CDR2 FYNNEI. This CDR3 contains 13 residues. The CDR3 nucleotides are TGTGCCAGCGGTGAGATAGCGAAAGAGACCCAGTACTTC. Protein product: CASGEIAKETQYF.

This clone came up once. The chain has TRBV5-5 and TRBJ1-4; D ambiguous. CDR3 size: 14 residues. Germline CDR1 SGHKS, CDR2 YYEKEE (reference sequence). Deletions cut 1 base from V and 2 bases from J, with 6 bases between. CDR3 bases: TGTGCCAGCAGCTTGACCAGCACTAATGAAAAACTGTTTTTT. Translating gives CASSLTSTNEKLFF.

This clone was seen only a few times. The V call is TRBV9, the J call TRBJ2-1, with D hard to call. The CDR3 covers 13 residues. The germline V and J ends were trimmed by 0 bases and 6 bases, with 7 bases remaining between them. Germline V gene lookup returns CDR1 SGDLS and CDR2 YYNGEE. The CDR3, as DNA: TGTGCCAGCAGCGTAGAGTGGGTCAATGAGCAGTTCTTC. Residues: CASSVEWVNEQFF.

CDR3 sequence: CASSQLAGDLDTQYF. CDR3 DNA sequence: TGTGCCAGCAGCCAACTAGCGGGAGACTTAGATACGCAGTATTTT. The chain employs TRBV7-9 and TRBJ2-3; TRBD2 matches at 11 bases. The V segment lost 5 bases and the J segment 5 bases; nucleotides outside the gene matches: 6. This CDR3 has 15 residues. Germline V gene sequence: CDR1 SEHNR, CDR2 FQNEAQ (reference sequence).

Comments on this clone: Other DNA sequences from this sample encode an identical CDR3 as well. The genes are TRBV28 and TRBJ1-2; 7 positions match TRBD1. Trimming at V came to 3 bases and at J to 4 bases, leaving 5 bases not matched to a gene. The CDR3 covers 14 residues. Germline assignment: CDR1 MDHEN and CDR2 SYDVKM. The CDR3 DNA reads TGTGCCAGCAGTTTTAGGCAGGGGGTCTATGGCTACACCTTC. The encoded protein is CASSFRQGVYGYTF.

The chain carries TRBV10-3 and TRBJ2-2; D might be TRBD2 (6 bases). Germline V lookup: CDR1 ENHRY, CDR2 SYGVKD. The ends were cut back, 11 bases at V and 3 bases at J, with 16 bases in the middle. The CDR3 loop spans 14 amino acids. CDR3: CASRLVGDTGELFF. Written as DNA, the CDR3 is TGTGCCTCAAGACTAGTCGGTGACACCGGGGAGCTGTTTTTT.